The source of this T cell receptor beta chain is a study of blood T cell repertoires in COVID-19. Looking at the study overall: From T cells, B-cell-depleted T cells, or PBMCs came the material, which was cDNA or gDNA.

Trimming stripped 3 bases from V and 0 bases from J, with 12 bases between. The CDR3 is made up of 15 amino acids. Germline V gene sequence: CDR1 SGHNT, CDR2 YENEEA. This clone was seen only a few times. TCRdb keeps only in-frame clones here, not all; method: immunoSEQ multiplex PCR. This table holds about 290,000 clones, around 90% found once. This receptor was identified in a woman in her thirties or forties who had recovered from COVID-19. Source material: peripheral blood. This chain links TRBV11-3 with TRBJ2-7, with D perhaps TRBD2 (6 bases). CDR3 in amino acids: CASSLGASDSYEQYF. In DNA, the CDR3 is TGTGCCAGCAGCTTGGGAGCTAGCGACTCCTACGAGCAGTACTTC.